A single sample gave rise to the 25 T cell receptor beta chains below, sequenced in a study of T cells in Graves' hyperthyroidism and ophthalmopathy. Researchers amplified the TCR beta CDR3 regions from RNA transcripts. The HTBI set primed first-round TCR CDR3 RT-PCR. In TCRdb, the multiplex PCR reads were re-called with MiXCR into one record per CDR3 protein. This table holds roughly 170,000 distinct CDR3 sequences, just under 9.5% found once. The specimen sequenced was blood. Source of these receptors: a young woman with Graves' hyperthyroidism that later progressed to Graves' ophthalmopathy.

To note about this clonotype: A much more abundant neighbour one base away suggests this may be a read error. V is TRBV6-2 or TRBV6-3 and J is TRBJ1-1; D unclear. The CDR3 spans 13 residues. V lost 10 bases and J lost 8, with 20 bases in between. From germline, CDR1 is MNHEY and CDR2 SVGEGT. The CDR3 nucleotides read TGTGCCAACAGCCGCTACAAAGATTTAGAAGCTTTCTTT. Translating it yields CANSRYKDLEAFF.

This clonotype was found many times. CDR3 nucleotides: TGTGCCAGCAGTTTCGGGGGCTCTGGGGCCAACGTCCTGACTTTC. It encodes CASSFGGSGANVLTF. This chain uses TRBV12-3 or TRBV12-4 with TRBJ2-6, with D perhaps TRBD2 (6 bases). Trimming shortened V by 3 bases and J by 0 bases, and 6 bases separated the two germline ends. CDR3 length equals 15 residues.

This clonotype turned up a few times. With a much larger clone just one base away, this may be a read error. The CDR3 nucleotides are TGTGCCAGCAGCCCAGAGGCTACTCCCGACAATGAGCAGTTCTTC. Amino acids: CASSPEATPDNEQFF. This chain uses TRBV7-6 with TRBJ2-1; D call uncertain. The CDR3 is 15 residues long. V shed 5 bases and J shed 5 bases, with 16 bases lying between them. The germline CDR1 and CDR2 sequences are SGHVS and FNYEAQ.

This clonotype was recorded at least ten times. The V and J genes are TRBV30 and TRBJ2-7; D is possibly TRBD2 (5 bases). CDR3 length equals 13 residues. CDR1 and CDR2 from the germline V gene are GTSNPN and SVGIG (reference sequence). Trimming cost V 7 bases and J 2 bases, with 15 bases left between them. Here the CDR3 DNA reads TGTGCCTTGGGCGAGGGTGGGACCTACGAGCAGTACTTC. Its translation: CALGEGGTYEQYF. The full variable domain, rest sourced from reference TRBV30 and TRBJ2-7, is SQTIHQWPATLVQPVGSPLSLECTVEGTSNPNLYWYRQAAGRGLQLLFYSVGIGQISSEVPQNLSASRPQDRQFILSSKKLLLSDSGFYLCALGEGGTYEQYFGPGTRLTVT.

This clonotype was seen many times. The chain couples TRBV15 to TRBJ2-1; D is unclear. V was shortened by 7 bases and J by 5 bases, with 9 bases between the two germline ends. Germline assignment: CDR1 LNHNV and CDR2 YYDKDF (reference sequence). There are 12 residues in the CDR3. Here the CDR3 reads CATNQLDNEQFF. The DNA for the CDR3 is TGTGCCACCAACCAATTGGACAATGAGCAGTTCTTC.

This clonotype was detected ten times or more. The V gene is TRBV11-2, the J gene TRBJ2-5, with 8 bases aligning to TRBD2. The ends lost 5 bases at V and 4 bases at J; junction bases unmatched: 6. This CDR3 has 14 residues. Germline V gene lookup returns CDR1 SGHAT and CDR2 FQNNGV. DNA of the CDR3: TGTGCCAGCAGCGCACCGCGGGGGGCAGAGACCCAGTACTTC. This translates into CASSAPRGAETQYF.

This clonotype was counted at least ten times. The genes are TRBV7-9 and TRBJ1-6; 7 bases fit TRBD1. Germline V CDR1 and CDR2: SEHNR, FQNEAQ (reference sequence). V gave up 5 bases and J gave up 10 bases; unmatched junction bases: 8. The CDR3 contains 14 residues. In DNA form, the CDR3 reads TGTGCCAGCAGCAAAGGACAGGTTGGGTCACCCCTCCACTTT. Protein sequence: CASSKGQVGSPLHF.

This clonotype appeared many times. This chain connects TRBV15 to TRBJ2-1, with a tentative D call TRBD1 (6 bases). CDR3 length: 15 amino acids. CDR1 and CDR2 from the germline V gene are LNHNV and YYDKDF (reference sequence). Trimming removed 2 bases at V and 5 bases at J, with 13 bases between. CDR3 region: CATSRSTGHNNEQFF. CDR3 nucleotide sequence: TGTGCCACCAGCAGAAGTACGGGACACAACAATGAGCAGTTCTTC. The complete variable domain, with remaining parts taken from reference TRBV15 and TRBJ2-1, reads DAMVIQNPRYQVTQFGKPVTLSCSQTLNHNVMYWYQQKSSQAPKLLFHYYDKDFNNEADTPDNFQSRRPNTSFCFLDIRSPGLGDTAMYLCATSRSTGHNNEQFFGPGTRLTVL.

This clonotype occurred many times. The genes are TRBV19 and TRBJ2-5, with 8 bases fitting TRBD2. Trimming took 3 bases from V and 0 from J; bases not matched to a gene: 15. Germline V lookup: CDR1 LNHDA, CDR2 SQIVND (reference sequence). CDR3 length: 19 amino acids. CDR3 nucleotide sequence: TGTGCCAGTAGTATTGGTAGCGGGATTCCTAACTTGTACCAAGAGACCCAGTACTTC. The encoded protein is CASSIGSGIPNLYQETQYF.

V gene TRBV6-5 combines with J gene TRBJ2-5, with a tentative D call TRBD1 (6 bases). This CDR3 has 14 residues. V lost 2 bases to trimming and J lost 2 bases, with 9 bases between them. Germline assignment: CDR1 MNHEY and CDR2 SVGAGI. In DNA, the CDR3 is TGTGCCAGCAGTTACCCTGGACAGCAAGAGACCCAGTACTTC. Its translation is CASSYPGQQETQYF.

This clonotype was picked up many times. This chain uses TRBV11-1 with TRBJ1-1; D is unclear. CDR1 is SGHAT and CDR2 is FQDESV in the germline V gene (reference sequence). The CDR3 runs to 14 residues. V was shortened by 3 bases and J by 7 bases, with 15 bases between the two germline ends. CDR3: CASSFLADINEAFF. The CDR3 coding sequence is TGTGCCAGCAGCTTTCTGGCCGATATCAATGAAGCTTTCTTT.

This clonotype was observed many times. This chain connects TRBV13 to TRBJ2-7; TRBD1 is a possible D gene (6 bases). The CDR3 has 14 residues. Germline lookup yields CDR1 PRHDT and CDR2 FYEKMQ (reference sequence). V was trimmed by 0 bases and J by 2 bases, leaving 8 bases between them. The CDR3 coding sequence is TGTGCCAGCAGCTTAGGGAACAGGGCCTACGAGCAGTACTTC. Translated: CASSLGNRAYEQYF.

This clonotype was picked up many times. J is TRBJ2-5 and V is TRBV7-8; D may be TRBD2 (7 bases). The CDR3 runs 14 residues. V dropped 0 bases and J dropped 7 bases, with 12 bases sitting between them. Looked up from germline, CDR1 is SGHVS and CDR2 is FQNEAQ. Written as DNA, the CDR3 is TGTGCCAGCAGCTTAGCGGGGGGGCAGGGGACCCAGTACTTC. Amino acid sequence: CASSLAGGQGTQYF.

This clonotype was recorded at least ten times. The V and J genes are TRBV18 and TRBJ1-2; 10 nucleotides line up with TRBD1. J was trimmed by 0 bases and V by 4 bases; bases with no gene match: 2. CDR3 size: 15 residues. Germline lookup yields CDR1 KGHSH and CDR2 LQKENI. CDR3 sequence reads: CASSRGQGANYGYTF. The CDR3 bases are TGTGCCAGCTCACGCGGACAGGGGGCTAACTATGGCTACACCTTC.

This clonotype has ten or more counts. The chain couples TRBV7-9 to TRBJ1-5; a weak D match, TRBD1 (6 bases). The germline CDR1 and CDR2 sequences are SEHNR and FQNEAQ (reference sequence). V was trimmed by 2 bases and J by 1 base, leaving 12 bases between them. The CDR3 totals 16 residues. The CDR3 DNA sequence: TGTGCCAGCAGCTTATTTAAGGGGGGAAGCAATCAGCCCCAGCATTTT. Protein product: CASSLFKGGSNQPQHF. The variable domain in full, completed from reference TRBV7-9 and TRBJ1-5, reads DTGVSQNPRHKITKRGQNVTFRCDPISEHNRLYWYRQTLGQGPEFLTYFQNEAQLEKSRLLSDRFSAERPKGSFSTLEIQRTEQGDSAMYLCASSLFKGGSNQPQHFGDGTRLSIL.

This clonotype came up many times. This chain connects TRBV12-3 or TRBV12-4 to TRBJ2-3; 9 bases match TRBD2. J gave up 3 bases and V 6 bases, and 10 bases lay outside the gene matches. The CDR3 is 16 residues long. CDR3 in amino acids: CASSRGASGKTDTQYF. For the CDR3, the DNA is TGTGCCAGCAGCCGAGGGGCTAGCGGGAAAACAGATACGCAGTATTTT.

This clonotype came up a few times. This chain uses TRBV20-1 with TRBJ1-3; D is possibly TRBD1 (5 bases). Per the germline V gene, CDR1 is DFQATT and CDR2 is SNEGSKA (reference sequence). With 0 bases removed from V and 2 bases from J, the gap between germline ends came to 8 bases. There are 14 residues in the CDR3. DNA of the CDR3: TGCAGTGCTAGAGATAAGGGACCTGGAAACACCATATATTTT. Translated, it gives CSARDKGPGNTIYF.

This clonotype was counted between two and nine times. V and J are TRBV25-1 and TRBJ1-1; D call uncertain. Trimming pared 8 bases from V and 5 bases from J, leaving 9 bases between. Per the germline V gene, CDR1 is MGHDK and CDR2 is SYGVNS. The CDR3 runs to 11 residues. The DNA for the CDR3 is TGTGCCAGCGGTAGTAAGACTGAAGCTTTCTTT. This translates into CASGSKTEAFF.

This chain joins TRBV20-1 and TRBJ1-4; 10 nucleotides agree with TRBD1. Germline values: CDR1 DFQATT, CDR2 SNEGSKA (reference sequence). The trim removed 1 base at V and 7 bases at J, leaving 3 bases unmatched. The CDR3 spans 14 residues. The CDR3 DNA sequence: TGCAGTGCTAGAGCGGGACAGGGGAGTGAAAAACTGTTTTTT. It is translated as CSARAGQGSEKLFF.

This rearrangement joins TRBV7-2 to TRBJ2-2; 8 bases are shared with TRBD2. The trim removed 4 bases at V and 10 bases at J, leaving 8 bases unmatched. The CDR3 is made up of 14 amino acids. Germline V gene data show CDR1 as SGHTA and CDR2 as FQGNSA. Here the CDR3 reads CASSSGGWGAELFF. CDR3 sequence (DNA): TGTGCCAGCAGCTCGGGGGGGTGGGGGGCGGAGCTGTTTTTT.

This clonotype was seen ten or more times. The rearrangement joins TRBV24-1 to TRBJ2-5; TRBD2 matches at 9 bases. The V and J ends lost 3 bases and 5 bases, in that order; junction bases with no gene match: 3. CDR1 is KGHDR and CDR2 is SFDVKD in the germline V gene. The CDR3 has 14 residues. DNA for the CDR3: TGTGCCACCAGTGATCATAGCGGGAGCGAGACCCAGTACTTC. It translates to CATSDHSGSETQYF.

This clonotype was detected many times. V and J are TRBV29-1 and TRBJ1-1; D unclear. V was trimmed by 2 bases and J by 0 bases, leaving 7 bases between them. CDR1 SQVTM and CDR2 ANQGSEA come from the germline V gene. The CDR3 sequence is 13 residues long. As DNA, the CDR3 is TGCAGCGTTGAATACAGAATGAACACTGAAGCTTTCTTT. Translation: CSVEYRMNTEAFF.

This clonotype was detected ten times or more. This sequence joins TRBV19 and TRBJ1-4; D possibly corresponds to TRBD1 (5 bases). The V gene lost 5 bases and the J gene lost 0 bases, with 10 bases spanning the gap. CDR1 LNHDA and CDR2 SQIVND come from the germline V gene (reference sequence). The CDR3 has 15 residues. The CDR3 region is CASSYRLSTNEKLFF. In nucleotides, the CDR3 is TGTGCCAGTAGTTACAGGTTGTCAACTAATGAAAAACTGTTTTTT.

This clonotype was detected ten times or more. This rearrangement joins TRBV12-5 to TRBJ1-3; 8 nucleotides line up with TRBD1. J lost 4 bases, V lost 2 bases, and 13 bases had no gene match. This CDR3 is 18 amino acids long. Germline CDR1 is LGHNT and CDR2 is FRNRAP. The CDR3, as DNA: TGTGCTAGTGGTTTGACCCCGACAGGGGAATCACTCGGAAACACCATATATTTT. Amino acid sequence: CASGLTPTGESLGNTIYF.

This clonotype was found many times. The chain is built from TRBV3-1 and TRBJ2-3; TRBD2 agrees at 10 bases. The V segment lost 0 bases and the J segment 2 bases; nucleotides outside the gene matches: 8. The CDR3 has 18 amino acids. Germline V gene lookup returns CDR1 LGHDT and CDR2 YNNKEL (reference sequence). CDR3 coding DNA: TGTGCCAGCAGCCAAGATTCGTCTAGCGGGGGTATCACAGATACGCAGTATTTT. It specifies CASSQDSSSGGITDTQYF.